One sample yielded the 32 T cell receptor beta chains listed below, sequenced in a study of blood T cell repertoires in COVID-19 (dated by TCRdb to 2018 to 2021). The library was built by means of the immunoSEQ multiplex PCR assay. As stored in TCRdb, this immuneACCESS dataset retains in-frame rearrangements with V and J assigned. A fraction of the clones does not appear; measured against another copy, unresolved V genes explain less than half of the discrepancy, and the remainder lacks a known reason. Across this sample there are 200,000 to 250,000 clones, with roughly nine tenths seen only once. The ten largest account for 5.5% to 6.5% of the sample. Sequencing input: peripheral blood. These receptor sequences come from a man in his 60s with acute or convalescent COVID-19.

The V gene is TRBV7-2, the J gene TRBJ2-1; D unresolved. CDR3 size: 14 residues. The germline V gene encodes CDR1 SGHTA and CDR2 FQGNSA. V lost 4 bases to trimming and J lost 5 bases, with 12 bases between them. CDR3: CASSSQTSNNEQFF. DNA of the CDR3: TGTGCCAGCAGCTCCCAGACTTCCAACAATGAGCAGTTCTTC.

The chain uses TRBV7-2 and TRBJ2-2; the match to TRBD1 covers 9 bases. Germline V gives CDR1 SGHTA, CDR2 FQGNSA. V dropped 5 bases and J dropped 5; count of bases not matched to a gene: 6. This CDR3 spans 15 amino acids. The CDR3 sequence: CASSLQGAQTGELFF. The DNA of the CDR3 is TGTGCCAGCAGCCTACAGGGGGCGCAAACCGGGGAGCTGTTTTTT.

The V and J genes are TRBV7-3 and TRBJ1-5, with 12 bases lining up with TRBD1. J gave up 0 bases and V 5 bases, and 5 bases lay outside the gene matches. CDR3 length: 17 amino acids. Germline loops: CDR1 SGHTA, CDR2 FQGTGA. This CDR3 reads CASSRDRGQRSNQPQHF. CDR3 DNA sequence: TGTGCCAGCAGCCGGGACAGGGGGCAACGTAGCAATCAGCCCCAGCATTTT.

The rearrangement links TRBV30 to TRBJ1-6; D perhaps matches TRBD1 (5 bases). The CDR3 is made up of 15 amino acids. Trimming pared 4 bases from V and 11 bases from J, leaving 21 bases between. Germline loops: CDR1 GTSNPN, CDR2 SVGIG (reference sequence). CDR3 protein: CAWKPDGAARTPLHF. CDR3 coding DNA: TGTGCCTGGAAACCGGATGGGGCGGCCCGAACACCCCTCCACTTT.

The chain employs TRBV9 and TRBJ1-4; 11 nucleotides line up with TRBD1. Per the germline V gene, CDR1 is SGDLS and CDR2 is YYNGEE. Unmatched junction bases numbered 12, after V lost 4 bases and J lost 7 bases. The CDR3 totals 17 residues. The CDR3, as DNA: TGTGCCAGCAGCCCCGGGACAGGGGGAGGTGGTCGTGAAAAACTGTTTTTT. Translating gives CASSPGTGGGGREKLFF.

The genes are TRBV5-8 and TRBJ1-1; D not resolved. Per the germline V gene, CDR1 is SGHTS and CDR2 is YDEGEE. V shed 3 bases and J shed 3 bases, with 15 bases lying between them. CDR3 size: 15 residues. The CDR3 sequence is CASSSGLSVDTEAFF. CDR3 nucleotides: TGTGCCAGCAGCTCCGGACTGTCTGTGGACACTGAAGCTTTCTTT.

This CDR3 is CASSLLGDTEAFF. CDR3 nucleotide sequence: TGTGCCAGCAGTTTATTAGGGGACACTGAAGCTTTCTTT. This chain joins TRBV12-3 or TRBV12-4 and TRBJ1-1, with a tentative D call TRBD1 (5 bases). This CDR3 is 13 amino acids long. V lost 2 bases and J 3 bases, leaving 7 bases between the germline ends.

A note on this clone: The sample contains more than one DNA sequence encoding this CDR3. The V call is TRBV7-8, the J call TRBJ1-2; 8 bases agree with TRBD1. The ends lost 3 bases at V and 4 bases at J; junction bases unmatched: 4. CDR1 and CDR2 (germline): SGHVS, FQNEAQ. This CDR3 spans 14 amino acids. CDR3 amino acids: CASSFGQGFYGYTF. The CDR3 bases are TGTGCCAGCAGCTTCGGACAGGGATTCTATGGCTACACCTTC.

The chain employs TRBV7-2 and TRBJ1-1; 8 bases fit TRBD1. The CDR3 has 14 residues. Germline V CDR1 and CDR2: SGHTA, FQGNSA. Unmatched junction bases numbered 3, after V lost 3 bases and J lost 3 bases. The CDR3 protein is CASSFRQGYTEAFF. The CDR3 DNA follows: TGTGCCAGCAGCTTCAGACAGGGGTACACTGAAGCTTTCTTT.

The V call is TRBV11-2, the J call TRBJ1-3, with unresolved D. V was trimmed by 0 bases and J by 1 base, leaving 7 bases between them. The CDR3 covers 15 residues. Germline V gene data show CDR1 as SGHAT and CDR2 as FQNNGV. The CDR3 DNA is TGTGCCAGCAGCTTAGAGGCGGGGTCTGGAAACACCATATATTTT. It yields the protein CASSLEAGSGNTIYF.

This clone was picked up one time. The chain has TRBV7-3 and TRBJ1-1; the D gene is possibly TRBD1 (6 bases). Germline CDR1 SGHTA, CDR2 FQGTGA. Trimming removed 2 bases at V and 2 bases at J, with 9 bases between. This CDR3 is built from 14 residues. The CDR3 reads CASSLGTPNTEAFF. CDR3 coding DNA: TGTGCCAGCAGCTTAGGGACACCTAACACTGAAGCTTTCTTT.

The J gene is TRBJ2-6, the V gene TRBV9; no firm D call. CDR1 and CDR2 from the germline V gene are SGDLS and YYNGEE. The CDR3 has 15 amino acids. The germline V and J ends were trimmed by 4 bases and 3 bases, with 11 bases remaining between them. The CDR3 loop is CASSTILSGANVLTF. The CDR3 DNA sequence: TGTGCCAGCAGCACCATACTAAGTGGGGCCAACGTCCTGACTTTC. The variable domain in full, with the rest retrieved from reference TRBV9 and TRBJ2-6, is DSGVTQTPKHLITATGQRVTLRCSPRSGDLSVYWYQQSLDQGLQFLIQYYNGEERAKGNILERFSAQQFPDLHSELNLSSLELGDSALYFCASSTILSGANVLTFGAGSRLTVL.

In this sample, this clone turned up once. V gene TRBV19 combines with J gene TRBJ2-2; 7 positions match TRBD1. The CDR3 has 15 amino acids. Germline V gene sequence: CDR1 LNHDA, CDR2 SQIVND (reference sequence). V lost 1 base to trimming and J lost 1 base; unmatched junction nucleotides: 0. The CDR3 DNA reads as TGTGCCAGTAGTATAGGGACAGGGAACACCGGGGAGCTGTTTTTT. Translated, it gives CASSIGTGNTGELFF. Full variable domain (missing parts from reference TRBV19 and TRBJ2-2): DGGITQSPKYLFRKEGQNVTLSCEQNLNHDAMYWYRQDPGQGLRLIYYSQIVNDFQKGDIAEGYSVSREKKESFPLTVTSAQKNPTAFYLCASSIGTGNTGELFFGEGSRLTVL.

The V and J genes are TRBV5-1 and TRBJ1-5; tentative D call: TRBD1 (6 bases). The CDR3 runs to 16 residues. The germline gives CDR1 SGHRS, CDR2 YFSETQ. The CDR3 DNA reads as TGCGCTGACAGGCCTATAACAGAATATAGCAATCAGCCCCAGCATTTT. Amino acid sequence: CADRPITEYSNQPQHF.

The chain joins TRBV11-3 to TRBJ2-5; 9 nucleotides match TRBD2. V lost 3 bases to trimming and J lost 5 bases; unmatched junction nucleotides: 10. Germline values: CDR1 SGHNT, CDR2 YENEEA. The CDR3 is made up of 16 amino acids. CDR3 DNA: TGTGCCAGCAGCTTCTCAGCGGGAGGCCAGACTGAGACCCAGTACTTC. This translates into CASSFSAGGQTETQYF.

This clone has only a few counts. The chain links TRBV28 to TRBJ2-1; TRBD1 aligns across 8 bases. This CDR3 is 15 amino acids long. The germline CDR1 and CDR2 sequences are MDHEN and SYDVKM. V gave up 5 bases and J gave up 0 bases; unmatched junction bases: 3. The CDR3 sequence is CASSPDRGSYNEQFF. The CDR3 region has the DNA TGTGCCAGCAGTCCAGACAGGGGCTCCTACAATGAGCAGTTCTTC.

The rearrangement joins TRBV6-2 or TRBV6-3 to TRBJ2-6, with TRBD2 matching over 7 bases. CDR1 is MNHEY, CDR2 SVGEGT, per germline. With V trimmed by 4 bases and J by 0 bases, 15 bases remained unmatched. The CDR3 extends over 20 amino acids. CDR3 loop: CASSSYPGRAVRSGANVLTF. The CDR3 nucleotides read TGTGCCAGCAGTTCCTACCCTGGGAGGGCCGTTCGCTCTGGGGCCAACGTCCTGACTTTC.

The chain joins TRBV18 to TRBJ1-1; D ambiguous. Germline-derived CDR1 and CDR2 are KGHSH and LQKENI. V lost 0 bases and J lost 1, with 15 bases in between. The CDR3 is 17 amino acids. In DNA, the CDR3 is TGTGCCAGCTCACCACCGAGGGTAAGCGGCTGGAACACTGAAGCTTTCTTT. This codes for CASSPPRVSGWNTEAFF.

The V gene is TRBV30, the J gene TRBJ1-2; 7 positions match TRBD1. Germline V gene data show CDR1 as GTSNPN and CDR2 as SVGIG (reference sequence). V gave up 2 bases and J gave up 8 bases; unmatched junction bases: 8. This CDR3 is built from 13 residues. CDR3 sequence reads: CAWSLDREKGYTF. The CDR3 DNA reads as TGTGCCTGGAGTTTAGACAGGGAAAAGGGCTACACCTTC.

This chain connects TRBV9 to TRBJ2-2, with D possibly being TRBD2 (6 bases). CDR1 and CDR2 (germline): SGDLS, YYNGEE. The CDR3 runs to 14 residues. Trimming took 2 bases from V and 6 from J, leaving 11 bases between them. The CDR3 coding sequence is TGTGCCAGCAGCGTGACTAGTCCGTCCGGGGAGCTGTTTTTT. Amino acids: CASSVTSPSGELFF.

This chain joins TRBV10-3 and TRBJ1-1; TRBD1 might be the D (5 bases). Trimming stripped 6 bases from V and 1 base from J, with 9 bases between. The CDR3 spans 13 residues. Germline-derived CDR1 and CDR2 are ENHRY and SYGVKD. The CDR3 nucleotides read TGTGCCATCAGCGAAGACAGGAACACTGAAGCTTTCTTT. Amino acid sequence: CAISEDRNTEAFF.

The chain joins TRBV5-4 to TRBJ2-1; maybe TRBD1 (6 bases). Trimming removed 7 bases from V and 9 bases from J, with 14 bases in between. Germline CDR1 reads SGHNT; CDR2 reads YYREEE (reference sequence). The CDR3 sequence is 12 residues long. The CDR3 loop reads CASGPNRAEQFF. The DNA for the CDR3 is TGTGCCAGCGGACCAAACAGGGCTGAGCAGTTCTTC.

J is TRBJ2-1 and V is TRBV10-3; D is ambiguous. V was cut by 5 bases and J by 8 bases, with 13 bases left in between. The germline CDR1 and CDR2 sequences are ENHRY and SYGVKD. The CDR3 runs 13 residues. The CDR3 DNA reads as TGTGCCATCAGTCCCCTTTCGTCGGATGAGCAGTTCTTC. It encodes CAISPLSSDEQFF.

The chain employs TRBV3-1 (or the pseudogene TRBV3-2) and TRBJ1-1; D is unclear. There are 15 residues in the CDR3. Trimming shortened V by 2 bases and J by 4 bases, and 14 bases separated the two germline ends. Germline V gives CDR1 LGHDT, CDR2 YNNKEL (reference sequence). CDR3 sequence (DNA): TGTGCCAGCAGCCAAAGGCAGGAAATGGGCACTGAAGCTTTCTTT. It translates to CASSQRQEMGTEAFF.

The chain is built from TRBV19 and TRBJ1-5; 11 bases map to TRBD1. In germline, CDR1 is LNHDA, CDR2 SQIVND (reference sequence). The CDR3 covers 13 residues. The V gene end was trimmed by 6 bases and the J gene end by 6 bases; junction bases not matched to a gene: 1. The CDR3 here is CASRGTGGQPQHF. The DNA of the CDR3 is TGTGCCAGTAGAGGGACAGGGGGTCAGCCCCAGCATTTT.

This clone has a count of ten or more. The chain uses TRBV12-3 or TRBV12-4 and TRBJ2-2; no reliable D call. Deletions cut 8 bases from V and 6 bases from J, with 7 bases between. The CDR3 is made up of 11 amino acids. The CDR3 coding sequence is TGTGCCAGCCGGGTGGCCGGGGAGCTGTTTTTT. It is translated as CASRVAGELFF.

The chain links TRBV6-2 or TRBV6-3 to TRBJ2-5; 7 bases map to TRBD1. CDR3 length: 15 amino acids. Trimming at V came to 6 bases and at J to 2 bases, leaving 9 bases not matched to a gene. Looked up from germline, CDR1 is MNHEY and CDR2 is SVGEGT. This CDR3 reads CASSRDSMLQETQYF. The CDR3 region has the DNA TGTGCCAGCAGCAGGGACAGTATGTTACAAGAGACCCAGTACTTC.

V and J are TRBV6-2 or TRBV6-3 and TRBJ2-5, with TRBD2 matching 9 bases. V lost 2 bases and J lost 5; bases outside the gene matches: 3. CDR3 length: 14 amino acids. Looked up from germline, CDR1 is MNHEY and CDR2 is SVGEGT. The DNA for the CDR3 is TGTGCCAGCAGTTACGGGACTAGCCGGGAGACCCAGTACTTC. This encodes CASSYGTSRETQYF.

The V and J genes are TRBV11-3 and TRBJ1-3; D is possibly TRBD1 (6 bases). Germline CDR1 is SGHNT and CDR2 is YENEEA. This CDR3 is built from 14 residues. V was shortened by 5 bases and J by 3 bases, with 11 bases between the two germline ends. CDR3 protein: CASSRTGHGNTIYF. CDR3 nucleotide sequence: TGTGCCAGCAGCCGAACAGGGCATGGAAACACCATATATTTT.

The chain uses TRBV28 and TRBJ2-5; 8 bases are a match to TRBD1. The V gene end was trimmed by 2 bases and the J gene end by 6 bases; junction bases not matched to a gene: 8. Germline CDR1 reads MDHEN; CDR2 reads SYDVKM. The CDR3 is 15 residues long. This chain's CDR3 is CASSLLQGASKTQYF. The CDR3 DNA reads TGTGCCAGCAGTTTACTTCAGGGGGCGAGTAAGACCCAGTACTTC.

The chain has TRBV23-1 and TRBJ2-1, with a tentative D call TRBD1 (6 bases). TRBV23-1 is designated an ORF whose function remains uncertain. This CDR3 has 20 residues. Trimming cost V 1 base and J 2 bases, with 24 bases left between them. CDR3 sequence: CASSQLTGIRDGGTYNEQFF. In DNA form, the CDR3 reads TGCGCCAGCAGTCAATTAACAGGGATACGGGACGGAGGAACCTACAATGAGCAGTTCTTC.

The chain has TRBV2 and TRBJ1-2; TRBD1 matches at 10 bases. The CDR3 spans 14 residues. Germline V CDR1 and CDR2: SNHLY, FYNNEI. J gave up 6 bases and V 6 bases, and 7 bases lay outside the gene matches. CDR3 residues: CASRRDRGADGYTF. CDR3 sequence (DNA): TGTGCCAGCAGGAGGGACAGGGGCGCGGATGGCTACACCTTC.